The entry that follows covers one T cell receptor (beta chain) sequence. The target antigen is unknown. The source of the sample is a study of T cell clusters in autoimmune cytopenias. Each sample's input was about 270 ng genomic DNA, roughly 38,000 genome equivalents. Findings and limits, study-wide: TRB repertoire shifts in secondary cytopenia and chronic lymphocytic leukemia mostly reflected lymphoma, not autoimmunity.

Germline CDR1 reads SGHVS; CDR2 reads FNYEAQ. The CDR3 is 16 residues long. TRB was amplified by touch-down multiplex PCR, primer pools A and B combined. Following a re-call of the multiplex PCR reads, TCRdb has one entry per CDR3 protein and lacks DNA. The sample table includes several thousand distinct CDR3 sequences. This same sample was also part of a study on T cell repertoires in aging, cancer and after chemotherapy. That source notes: Over several months to years, re-sampled healthy donor repertoires clearly shared clones. Untreated cancer patients had significantly lower blood TCR diversity than age-matched healthy donors.

Material: peripheral blood. The rearrangement joins TRBV7-6 to TRBJ2-7; TCRdb designates TRBD1, a call that cannot be tested without DNA. The sequence came from a human donor in good health. CDR3 loop: CASTPGNSGPPDEQYF.